A single sample is the source of the 13 T cell receptor beta chains below, sequenced in a study of radiation and T cells in renal cell carcinoma. Data came from immunoSEQ multiplex PCR; TCRdb stores just in-frame clones and leaves some out. Of approximately 86,000 clones in the sample, around four fifths were seen once. The sample's time point: blood 4 weeks post-SBRT, at nephrectomy. Treatment meaning: 15 Gy SBRT to primary tumor, nephrectomy 4 weeks later. The input for sequencing was blood, taken from a patient whose treatment included radiotherapy and nephrectomy. Receptor source: a middle-aged man with renal cell carcinoma.

The chain carries TRBV27 and TRBJ2-1; D perhaps matches TRBD2 (6 bases). Trimming took 4 bases from V and 1 from J, leaving 11 bases between them. The CDR3 contains 15 residues. The germline gives CDR1 MNHEY, CDR2 SMNVEV (reference sequence). The CDR3 region has the DNA TGTGCCAGCAGTTCCGGACTAACTTCCTACAATGAGCAGTTCTTC. Translated: CASSSGLTSYNEQFF.

This chain uses TRBV21-1 with TRBJ1-5; TRBD1 is the table's D call and was not checked against the DNA. TRBV21-1 is an annotated pseudogene. The length of the CDR3 is 18 residues. The CDR3 region has the DNA TGTGCCAGCAGCAAACAATGGAAGACAGGGTTGATCGATCAGCCCCAGCATTTT. As protein: CASSKQWKTGLIDQPQHF.

This clone was counted a few times. The chain carries TRBV7-9 and TRBJ1-1; maybe TRBD1 (6 bases). Trimming took off 3 bases at V and 4 bases at J, with 12 bases between the two ends. This CDR3 spans 14 amino acids. From germline, CDR1 is SEHNR and CDR2 FQNEAQ (reference sequence). The DNA of the CDR3 is TGTGCCAGCAGCTTTTCAGGGGCGGGCACTGAAGCTTTCTTT. Translated: CASSFSGAGTEAFF.

The chain combines TRBV29-1 with TRBJ1-1; a weak D match, TRBD1 (5 bases). The germline V and J ends were trimmed by 6 bases and 4 bases, with 15 bases remaining between them. Germline V gene lookup returns CDR1 SQVTM and CDR2 ANQGSEA. The CDR3 has 13 amino acids. CDR3 DNA sequence: TGCAGCGTCTTACCCGAGAGGGGCACTGAAGCTTTCTTT. This codes for CSVLPERGTEAFF.

Concerning this clone: One junction end disagrees with the germline gene, perhaps due to a read error. The chain is built from TRBV15 and TRBJ2-7; D perhaps matches TRBD1 (6 bases). Germline-derived CDR1 and CDR2 are LNHNV and YYDKDF (reference sequence). The CDR3 has 13 amino acids. The CDR3 DNA reads TGTGCCACCAGCAGCAGGACAGCGGAAGAGCTGTACTTC. It translates to CATSSRTAEELYF.

This clone was seen more than once but under ten times. The chain recombines TRBV7-2 with TRBJ1-1, with TRBD1 as a possible D gene (5 bases). The CDR3 is made up of 16 amino acids. CDR1 is SGHTA, CDR2 FQGNSA, per germline. V was shortened by 5 bases and J by 1 base, with 17 bases between the two germline ends. In DNA, the CDR3 is TGTGCCAGCAGCCCGGGTTTACGGGGCCCGAACACTGAAGCTTTCTTT. The encoded protein is CASSPGLRGPNTEAFF.

The chain carries TRBV7-3 and TRBJ2-6, with a tentative D call TRBD1 (6 bases). Trimming left V 5 bases short and J 0 bases short, with 11 bases between. The CDR3 sequence is 16 residues long. Germline V CDR1 and CDR2: SGHTA, FQGTGA. Here the CDR3 reads CASSLQGSSGANVLTF. The CDR3, as DNA: TGTGCCAGCAGCCTCCAGGGGAGCTCTGGGGCCAACGTCCTGACTTTC.

The rearrangement uses TRBV2 and TRBJ1-2; weak D call: TRBD1 (5 bases). Germline values: CDR1 SNHLY, CDR2 FYNNEI. CDR3 length: 13 residues. Trimming cost V 2 bases and J 8 bases, with 12 bases left between them. The CDR3 sequence is CASSEQAAGGYTF. DNA for the CDR3: TGTGCCAGCAGTGAACAGGCAGCAGGGGGCTACACCTTC. The whole variable domain, remainder taken from reference TRBV2 and TRBJ1-2, is EPEVTQTPSHQVTQMGQEVILRCVPISNHLYFYWYRQILGQKVEFLVSFYNNEISEKSEIFDDQFSVERPDGSNFTLKIRSTKLEDSAMYFCASSEQAAGGYTFGSGTRLTVV.

V is TRBV6-1 and J is TRBJ2-7, with TRBD1 identical over 9 bases. The CDR3 runs to 14 residues. After removal of 6 bases from V and 2 bases from J, the junction contained 5 bases not matched to a gene. Looked up from germline, CDR1 is MNHNS and CDR2 is SASEGT. As DNA, the CDR3 is TGTGCCAGCAGAAGACAGGGGGTTCCCTACGAGCAGTACTTC. Translated, it gives CASRRQGVPYEQYF.

The rearrangement joins TRBV18 to TRBJ1-2; possibly TRBD1 for D (5 bases). The V gene lost 4 bases and the J gene lost 1 base, with 16 bases spanning the gap. Germline CDR1 is KGHSH and CDR2 is LQKENI. The CDR3 sequence is 16 residues long. CDR3 nucleotides: TGTGCCAGCTCACTTACTAGCCCAGACAGTAACTATGGCTACACCTTC. Its protein is CASSLTSPDSNYGYTF.

The count of this clone is one. V usage is TRBV5-5 and J usage is TRBJ2-5, with 8 bases that match TRBD1. Germline trimming cut 2 bases from V and 5 bases from J; bases unmatched to any gene: 2. The germline gives CDR1 SGHKS, CDR2 YYEKEE (reference sequence). The CDR3 sequence is 13 residues long. The DNA for the CDR3 is TGTGCCAGCAGCTTTAGGACAGGGGAGACCCAGTACTTC. Its protein is CASSFRTGETQYF.

The table lists this clone with a count of one. This rearrangement joins TRBV11-2 to TRBJ2-1; D perhaps matches TRBD1 (5 bases). Germline values: CDR1 SGHAT, CDR2 FQNNGV. With 1 base removed from V and 1 base from J, the gap between germline ends came to 8 bases. The length of the CDR3 is 15 residues. DNA for the CDR3: TGTGCCAGCAGCTTAGTAAGGGGTTCCTACAATGAGCAGTTCTTC. It translates to CASSLVRGSYNEQFF.

The V call is TRBV5-1, the J call TRBJ2-3, with TRBD2 identical over 13 bases. This CDR3 contains 16 residues. V lost 4 bases to trimming and J lost 4 bases; unmatched junction nucleotides: 6. Germline lookup yields CDR1 SGHRS and CDR2 YFSETQ. CDR3 nucleotides: TGCGCCAGCAGCCGCGGGACTAGCGGGGCGGCAGATACGCAGTATTTT. Translating gives CASSRGTSGAADTQYF.